The rows below give T cell receptor beta chains drawn from one sample of a study of blood T cell repertoires in COVID-19. Using immunoSEQ multiplex PCR, the repertoire was profiled, and TCRdb retains in-frame clones only, with some absent. The data contain roughly 250,000 clones, about 87% of them singletons. The sequencing input was peripheral blood. These receptors originate from a human donor in a cohort sampled during active COVID-19. CDR3s include the opening cysteine and the closing phenylalanine or tryptophan. Each record gives: D gene, clone size, V gene, J gene, CDR3 protein, CDR3 DNA. A D gene is named only where the DNA matches it firmly. The listing skips clone size in some rows; elsewhere it reads once, few, many or a size class.

-	-	TRBV6-5	TRBJ1-3	CASSPAEGNTIYF	TGTGCCAGCAGTCCCGCCGAGGGAAACACCATATATTTT
-	-	TRBV11-1	TRBJ2-5	CASSLAEGGRGSKETQYF	TGTGCCAGCAGCTTAGCGGAGGGAGGTAGAGGGAGTAAAGAGACCCAGTACTTC
TRBD1	-	TRBV7-9	TRBJ1-1	CASSSRQGAEAFF	TGTGCCAGCAGCAGTAGACAGGGCGCTGAAGCTTTCTTT
TRBD1	few	TRBV19	TRBJ1-4	CASSPPGQGPNEKLFF	TGTGCCAGTAGTCCCCCGGGACAGGGGCCTAATGAAAAACTGTTTTTT
TRBD2	-	TRBV5-1	TRBJ2-2	CASSLEGLETGELFF	TGCGCCAGCAGCTTGGAGGGACTAGAGACCGGGGAGCTGTTTTTT
TRBD2	once	TRBV5-4	TRBJ2-1	CASSLQAGSSEEQFF	TGTGCCAGCAGCCTGCAAGCGGGAAGTTCGGAGGAGCAGTTCTTC
TRBD2	-	TRBV27	TRBJ2-1	CASSSPRLAGRLDEQFF	TGTGCCAGCAGTTCCCCCCGACTAGCGGGGCGTCTGGATGAGCAGTTCTTC
TRBD1	-	TRBV11-2	TRBJ2-5	CASSLGTVKETQYF	TGTGCCAGCAGCCTCGGGACAGTAAAAGAGACCCAGTACTTC
TRBD1	few	TRBV4-3	TRBJ1-2	CASSPGTGGLGYTF	TGCGCCAGCAGCCCCGGGACAGGGGGGCTTGGCTACACCTTC
TRBD1	-	TRBV6-2/TRBV6-3	TRBJ2-7	CASSYSTKTDNRDREGPEQYF	TGTGCCAGCAGTTACTCCACAAAAACAGATAACCGGGACAGGGAAGGACCCGAGCAGTACTTC
-	-	TRBV7-2	TRBJ2-1	CASSWGGQVSNEQFF	TGTGCCAGCAGCTGGGGGGGACAGGTCTCCAATGAGCAGTTCTTC
TRBD2	-	TRBV19	TRBJ2-5	CASSIGIRTSGQETQYF	TGTGCCAGTAGTATCGGCATTCGGACTAGCGGCCAAGAGACCCAGTACTTC
TRBD2	-	TRBV19	TRBJ2-3	CATYKRGATDTQYF	TGTGCCACCTATAAGCGGGGGGCCACAGATACGCAGTATTTT
TRBD1	-	TRBV2	TRBJ2-7	CASSFDRGVDEQYF	TGTGCCAGCAGTTTCGACAGGGGAGTCGACGAGCAGTACTTC
-	-	TRBV12-3/TRBV12-4	TRBJ2-3	CASSFAATDTQYF	TGTGCCAGCAGTTTCGCGGCCACAGATACGCAGTATTTT
-	-	TRBV5-6	TRBJ2-7	CASSLGTTYEQYF	TGTGCCAGCAGCTTGGGGACTACCTACGAGCAGTACTTC
-	-	TRBV6-5	TRBJ1-4	CASSYSGSVDEKLFF	TGTGCCAGCAGTTACTCCGGGTCGGTGGATGAAAAACTGTTTTTT
TRBD2	-	TRBV5-6	TRBJ2-1	CASSSPAASGPLREQFF	TGTGCCAGCAGCTCCCCAGCTGCTAGCGGGCCCCTCCGAGAGCAGTTCTTC
TRBD1	once	TRBV2	TRBJ1-1	CASSEYRGTEAFF	TGTGCCAGCAGTGAATACAGGGGCACTGAAGCTTTCTTT
-	-	TRBV18	TRBJ1-1	CASSRDTNTEAFF	TGTGCCAGCTCACGGGACACGAACACTGAAGCTTTCTTT
TRBD2	-	TRBV5-1	TRBJ2-5	CASSPRGSGSRQETQYF	TGCGCCAGCAGCCCCCGGGGTAGCGGGAGCCGGCAAGAGACCCAGTACTTC
TRBD1	-	TRBV5-1	TRBJ1-3	CASSLGLIRDRGNTIYF	TGCGCCAGCAGCTTGGGATTAATAAGGGACAGAGGAAACACCATATATTTT
-	-	TRBV19	TRBJ2-2	CASSIEPPATYTGELFF	TGTGCCAGTAGTATTGAGCCCCCTGCGACTTACACCGGGGAGCTGTTTTTT
TRBD1	once	TRBV3-1/TRBV3-2	TRBJ1-6	CASSSRKGANSPLHF	TGTGCCAGCAGCTCCCGTAAGGGGGCCAATTCACCCCTCCACTTT
TRBD2	-	TRBV28	TRBJ2-1	CASSFRRLRLAGGRGEQFF	TGTGCCAGCAGTTTCAGGAGACTTAGGCTGGCGGGGGGGCGTGGTGAGCAGTTCTTC
-	-	TRBV24-1	TRBJ2-1	CATGSGTQPEKNNEQFF	TGTGCCACTGGGTCCGGGACACAACCCGAGAAGAACAATGAGCAGTTCTTC
-	-	TRBV4-2	TRBJ1-6	CASSQEWSSYNSPLHF	TGTGCCAGCAGCCAAGAGTGGAGCTCCTATAATTCACCCCTCCACTTT
TRBD2	-	TRBV10-3	TRBJ2-5	CAISNPPPPAGDQETQYF	TGTGCCATCAGCAATCCACCCCCCCCGGCGGGGGACCAAGAGACCCAGTACTTC
-	-	TRBV5-1	TRBJ2-5	CASSLVPSQLETQYF	TGCGCCAGCAGCTTGGTTCCTAGTCAGTTGGAGACCCAGTACTTC
-	-	TRBV19	TRBJ2-1	CASSPLLAGTQNEQFF	TGTGCCAGTAGCCCCCTCTTGGCGGGAACCCAGAATGAGCAGTTCTTC
TRBD2	-	TRBV6-2/TRBV6-3	TRBJ2-7	CASSPGLVIRTYEQYF	TGTGCCAGCAGCCCCGGACTAGTGATAAGAACCTACGAGCAGTACTTC
-	-	TRBV27	TRBJ2-3	CASSLRGHVVTDTQYF	TGTGCCAGCAGTCTCCGGGGACACGTAGTCACAGATACGCAGTATTTT
-	-	TRBV3-1/TRBV3-2	TRBJ1-2	CASSQGAWGYTF	TGTGCCAGCAGCCAGGGGGCTTGGGGCTACACCTTC
TRBD1	-	TRBV3-1/TRBV3-2	TRBJ2-7	CASSPEDRGREQYF	TGTGCCAGCAGCCCAGAGGACAGGGGACGCGAGCAGTACTTC
TRBD2	-	TRBV4-3	TRBJ2-7	CASSRTGTSDRQYF	TGCGCCAGCAGCCGGACCGGGACTAGCGACCGGCAGTACTTC
-	-	TRBV20-1	TRBJ2-7	CSASLAHRGEQYF	TGCAGTGCTAGTTTGGCTCACCGGGGCGAGCAGTACTTC
TRBD1	once	TRBV19	TRBJ1-5	CASSIVLGGQGRQPQHF	TGTGCCAGTAGTATAGTATTGGGGGGACAGGGGAGACAGCCCCAGCATTTT
TRBD2	-	TRBV7-2	TRBJ2-7	CASSALTSGGAQQYF	TGTGCCAGCAGCGCGTTGACTAGCGGGGGGGCCCAGCAGTACTTC
TRBD2	-	TRBV2	TRBJ2-7	CASSDNLAGGGGEQYF	TGTGCCAGCAGTGATAACCTAGCGGGAGGCGGAGGCGAGCAGTACTTC
-	-	TRBV3-1/TRBV3-2	TRBJ1-1	CASSQGQNTEAFF	TGTGCCAGCAGCCAAGGACAGAACACTGAAGCTTTCTTT
-	once	TRBV5-8	TRBJ1-4	CASSLDLGAPTNEKLFF	TGTGCCAGCAGCTTGGATTTGGGGGCCCCAACTAATGAAAAACTGTTTTTT
-	-	TRBV14	TRBJ2-7	CASSKSSRLTYEQYF	TGTGCCAGCAGCAAATCTAGCAGACTTACCTACGAGCAGTACTTC
-	few	TRBV7-3	TRBJ2-3	CASRGGGTDTQYF	TGTGCCAGCAGGGGAGGGGGTACAGATACGCAGTATTTT
-	-	TRBV10-2	TRBJ2-3	CASSDSVRLSFTDTQYF	TGCGCCAGCAGTGATAGCGTCAGGCTATCCTTCACAGATACGCAGTATTTT
TRBD2	-	TRBV20-1	TRBJ2-7	CSASGLVDSLEQYF	TGCAGTGCTAGTGGACTAGTAGACTCCCTCGAGCAGTACTTC
-	-	TRBV4-1	TRBJ2-1	CASSHRLDPFNEQFF	TGCGCCAGCAGCCATAGACTCGACCCCTTCAATGAGCAGTTCTTC
-	-	TRBV20-1	TRBJ2-1	CSPERNEQFF	TGCAGTCCTGAGCGCAATGAGCAGTTCTTC
TRBD1	once	TRBV12-5	TRBJ1-4	CASGLDRSNEKLFF	TGTGCTAGTGGCCTGGACAGGAGTAATGAAAAACTGTTTTTT
TRBD2	-	TRBV19	TRBJ2-1	CATVAGGPFYNEQFF	TGTGCCACGGTGGCGGGAGGGCCTTTCTACAATGAGCAGTTCTTC
-	-	TRBV3-1/TRBV3-2	TRBJ1-1	CASSQAGAGAFF	TGTGCCAGCAGCCAGGCGGGTGCAGGAGCTTTCTTT
TRBD1	-	TRBV5-4	TRBJ1-2	CASSLQGQGAYYGYTF	TGTGCCAGCAGCCTCCAAGGACAGGGGGCTTACTATGGCTACACCTTC
-	once	TRBV6-5	TRBJ1-2	CASSRGGNYGYTF	TGTGCCAGCAGCCGAGGGGGTAACTATGGCTACACCTTC
TRBD1	-	TRBV19	TRBJ1-5	CASLGQGVDNQPQHF	TGTGCCTCCCTGGGACAGGGGGTGGACAATCAGCCCCAGCATTTT
-	-	TRBV7-2	TRBJ2-1	CASSLDFRGYNEQFF	TGTGCCAGCAGCTTAGATTTTCGGGGTTACAATGAGCAGTTCTTC
TRBD2	-	TRBV28	TRBJ2-7	CASSLAGDLSYEQYF	TGTGCCAGCAGTTTAGCGGGGGACCTCTCCTACGAGCAGTACTTC
TRBD1	-	TRBV5-7	TRBJ1-2	CASSCGQGPLENGYTF	TGTGCCAGCAGCTGCGGACAGGGCCCCTTGGAGAATGGCTACACCTTC
TRBD1	-	TRBV18	TRBJ1-5	CASSPRQGSGNQPQHF	TGTGCCAGCTCACCACGACAGGGGTCTGGCAATCAGCCCCAGCATTTT
-	-	TRBV18	TRBJ2-2	CASSLNKGQETGELFF	TGTGCCAGCTCACTAAACAAGGGGCAGGAGACCGGGGAGCTGTTTTTT